This T cell receptor (beta chain) was obtained from a study of early T cells in non-severe SARS-CoV-2 infection listed by TCRdb under 2021. Context from the whole study: Because TCR sequencing was done on bulk RNA from unsorted whole blood, the alpha and beta chains could not be paired. The paper as a whole reports these results and caveats: VDJdb matching was skewed toward anti-spike CD8 responses and likely underestimated virus-specific expansions by missing private and CD4 specificities.

To prepare the library, 5' RACE was applied. Reads for this sample came from a NextSeq 500. The TCR library protocol attached unique molecular identifiers to individual cDNA molecules to correct for sequencing error and PCR bias. Both TCR alpha and beta chains were sequenced, and tight co-correlation was observed between alpha and beta sequence abundances in each sample. The authors processed their data as follows. Decombinator V4 was used to perform V gene, J gene and CDR3 annotation of TCR sequences. TCRs were defined as expanded if a significant change between any two time points was detected under a Poisson model with p below 0.0001. TCR abundances were normalised to the total number of TCRs sequenced per sample and were expressed as counts per million. TRAV1-2 paired with TRAJ12, TRAJ20 or TRAJ33 defined MAIT TCRs, while TRAV10 paired with TRAJ18 defined iNKT TCRs. VDJdb, accessed 1 November 2021, was searched for CMV, EBV and SARS-CoV-2 annotated TCRs, excluding TCRs annotated for multiple antigens. TCRdb handled the public reads itself, with Q25 trimming in fastp and clone calling in MiXCR, and kept productive beta chains. Under each unique CDR3 protein, matching rows form one entry showing the most common genes and DNA. TCRdb, not the authors, supplied the V and J calls. The sample profile shows about 33,000 distinct CDR3 sequences; approximately 5.4% of them were found once. The top ten constitute about an eighth of the sample.

A case-control design nested within a healthcare worker cohort in London, UK, was used, with weekly nasopharyngeal swab PCR tests and blood sampling performed. Healthcare workers were enrolled in the week of the UK lockdown, from 23 to 31 March 2020, and were followed every week for up to 16 weeks. Trimming takes 4 bases off V and 0 bases off J; junction bases not matched to a gene: 4. Based on the germline V gene, the CDR1 and CDR2 sequences are SGHAT and FQNNGV. The CDR3 runs 15 amino acids, cysteine and phenylalanine included. Just CDR3 DNA is preserved here, 45 bases in frame from base 1. This clonotype was found many times. There is no known antigen for this receptor. No much larger clone exists at a distance of one base, and base qualities are not known.

This chain is built from TRBV11-2 and TRBJ2-3, with 7 junctional bases fitting TRBD2. This TCR derives from an adult who was a healthcare worker with PCR-confirmed SARS-CoV-2 infection or an uninfected control (not recorded which). The sample taken for sequencing was whole blood. The bases read TGTGCCAGCAGCTCGGGGAGGGGTAGCACAGATACGCAGTATTTT. Protein translation: CASSSGRGSTDTQYF.